The clone carrying this TCR beta chain showed up just a few times. Its specificity is not known. This sample was taken from a study of cytomegalovirus exposure and HLA in healthy donors. Study-wide points: An analysis was carried out later, and it reportedly showed fewer N-insertions in an Asian-associated ancestry cluster than the approximately 610-donor mean. V- and J-gene trimming in TCR beta was tied to a missense DCLRE1C variant by an analysis performed later.

Trimming pared 0 bases from V and 2 bases from J, leaving 13 bases between. Germline V gene lookup returns CDR1 MNHEY and CDR2 SVGAGI. CDR3 size: 16 residues. The study ran its PCR with 60 Vbeta and 13 Jbeta primers. Method: immunoSEQ multiplex PCR; TCRdb's copy keeps in-frame clones and lacks some. The sample contains some 110,000 clones, around 64% of which appear only once. The source is a woman aged 25-40 years in good health and CMV-seronegative. The rearrangement joins TRBV6-5 to TRBJ1-1; D might be TRBD1 (6 bases). The sequenced material came from PBMCs. CDR3 amino acids: CASSYSTGQVNTEAFF. For the CDR3, the DNA is TGTGCCAGCAGTTACTCGACGGGACAAGTTAACACTGAAGCTTTCTTT.